The subject of this entry is one T cell receptor beta chain. The table came from immunoSEQ multiplex PCR; TCRdb's copy has only in-frame clones and leaves some out. The sample lists 150,000 to 200,000 clones, 92% occurring once. The source of the sample is a study of control samples from healthy donors and cancer patients. Germline V gene lookup returns CDR1 MNHEY and CDR2 SVGAGI. The CDR3 is made up of 15 amino acids. V was cut by 6 bases and J by 3 bases, with 16 bases left in between. This clonotype was sampled from a woman in her thirties in good health. The rearrangement joins TRBV6-5 to TRBJ2-3, with D perhaps matching TRBD2 (5 bases). Sample: blood. The DNA of the CDR3 is TGTGCCAGCAGCCCCCTCGGCGGGCGAACAGATACGCAGTATTTT. Protein: CASSPLGGRTDTQYF.